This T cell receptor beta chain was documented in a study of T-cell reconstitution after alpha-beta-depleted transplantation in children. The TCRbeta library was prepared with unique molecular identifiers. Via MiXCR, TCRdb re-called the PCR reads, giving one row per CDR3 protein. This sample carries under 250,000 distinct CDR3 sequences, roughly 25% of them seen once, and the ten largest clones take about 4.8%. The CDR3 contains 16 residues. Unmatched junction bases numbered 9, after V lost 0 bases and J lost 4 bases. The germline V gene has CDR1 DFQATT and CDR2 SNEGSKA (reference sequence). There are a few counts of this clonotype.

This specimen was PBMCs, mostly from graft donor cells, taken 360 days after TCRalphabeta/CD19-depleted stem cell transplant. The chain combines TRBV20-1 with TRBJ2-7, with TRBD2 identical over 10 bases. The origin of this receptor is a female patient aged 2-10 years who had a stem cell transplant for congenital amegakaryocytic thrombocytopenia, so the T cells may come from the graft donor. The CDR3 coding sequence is TGCAGTGCTAGAGATAAAAGCGGGGGGGCCGGGTACGAGCAGTACTTC. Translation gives CSARDKSGGAGYEQYF.